This T cell receptor (beta chain) originates from a study of early T cells in non-severe SARS-CoV-2 infection. Study-wide background: Sequencing was performed on bulk RNA from unsorted whole blood, leaving chains unpaired. Study-level points and caveats: Reliance on VDJdb matching favored anti-spike CD8 responses; private and CD4 specificities were missed.

CDR3 size: 16 residues. Germline V lookup: CDR1 SQVTM, CDR2 ANQGSEA. V shed 8 bases, J shed 4 bases, and the junction held 18 bases outside the gene matches. Individual cDNA molecules received unique molecular identifiers during library preparation. TCRdb fed the 5' RACE reads into MiXCR, producing one record per CDR3 protein. Of roughly 30,000 distinct CDR3 sequences in the sample, approximately 5.2% are singletons; the top ten hold roughly 5.7%. Details on this clonotype: Its cognate antigen is unknown.

Sequencing input: whole blood. The chain uses TRBV29-1 and TRBJ2-5; 8 bases agree with TRBD2. The TCR originated in an adult who was a healthcare worker with PCR-confirmed SARS-CoV-2 infection or an uninfected control (not recorded which). The CDR3, as DNA: TGCAGCCTTACTCTCCGGGGGGGGGCCCGGGGAGAGACCCAGTACTTC. Its protein is CSLTLRGGARGETQYF.